One and the same sample provided the 2 T cell receptor beta chains below, sequenced in a study of regulatory T cells in long-lasting Graves disease. Noted time point: newly diagnosed GD, antithyroid drugs for less than 3 months. Researchers made the TCR library from RNA that was extracted from PBMCs. Arm-PCR of CDR3 regions with iRepertoire HTBI primers generated TCR beta libraries. TCRdb reanalysed the multiplex PCR reads using MiXCR and keeps one entry per CDR3 protein. Of some 600,000 distinct CDR3 sequences listed, 16% were seen once; the top ten hold 12%. These data were likewise used in another study, on T cells in Graves' hyperthyroidism and ophthalmopathy.

This material consisted of peripheral blood mononuclear cells (PBMCs), taken at new diagnosis, from a patient treated with antithyroid drugs. These receptors were obtained from a man aged 18 to 35 with Graves disease.

This clonotype occurred many times. The chain links TRBV7-8 to TRBJ2-2; 7 nucleotides line up with TRBD1. The CDR3 length is 14 residues. CDR1 is SGHVS and CDR2 is FQNEAQ in the germline V gene. The CDR3 DNA is TGTGCAGACGCCGGACAGGAGTTCACCGGGGAGCTGTTTTTT. This sequence encodes CADAGQEFTGELFF. The whole variable domain, filled in from reference TRBV7-8 and TRBJ2-2, reads GAGVSQSPRYKVAKRGQDVALRCDPISGHVSLFWYQQALGQGPEFLTYFQNEAQLDKSGLPSDRFFAERPEGSVSTLKIQRTQQEDSAVYLCADAGQEFTGELFFGEGSRLTVL.

This clonotype has ten or more counts. The chain recombines TRBV30 with TRBJ1-3, with D possibly being TRBD1 (5 bases). CDR1 is GTSNPN and CDR2 is SVGIG in the germline V gene (reference sequence). Between the trimmed V and J ends, which lost 1 base and 6 bases, there was a span of 7 bases. This CDR3 spans 12 amino acids. Here the CDR3 reads CAWSGQTNTIYF. CDR3 bases: TGTGCCTGGAGTGGACAGACAAACACCATATATTTT.